Listed below are T cell receptor beta chains from one sample, sequenced in a study of somatic mutations in cytotoxic T cells in rheumatoid arthritis. Repertoires were generated with immunoSEQ multiplex PCR, while TCRdb's copy carries only in-frame clones and drops some. The data show about 20,000 clones, with about 80% seen just once and about an eighth held by the top ten. Material: CD8+ T cells sorted from blood. The receptors were gathered from an adult with rheumatoid arthritis. CDR3s include the opening cysteine and the closing phenylalanine or tryptophan. A D gene is named only where the DNA matches it firmly. Rows may omit the clone size; those that give it use once, few, many or a size class.

V gene: TRBV6-5; J gene: TRBJ2-3; D gene: TRBD1; clone size: -; CDR3 protein: CASSWTGANTDTQYF; CDR3 DNA: TGTGCCAGCAGTTGGACAGGGGCCAACACAGATACGCAGTATTTT
V gene: TRBV5-5; J gene: TRBJ1-1; D gene: -; clone size: -; CDR3 protein: CASSLESYTEAFF; CDR3 DNA: TGTGCCAGCAGCTTGGAGTCCTACACTGAAGCTTTCTTT
V gene: TRBV5-1; J gene: TRBJ2-3; D gene: TRBD2; clone size: -; CDR3 protein: CASSLGASGGSTDTQYF; CDR3 DNA: TGCGCCAGCAGCTTGGGGGCTAGCGGGGGGTCCACAGATACGCAGTATTTT
V gene: TRBV13; J gene: TRBJ1-2; D gene: TRBD1; clone size: -; CDR3 protein: CASSAGTGINYGYTF; CDR3 DNA: TGTGCCAGCAGCGCAGGGACAGGGATTAACTATGGCTACACCTTC
V gene: TRBV9; J gene: TRBJ2-7; D gene: -; clone size: once; CDR3 protein: CASSVAVGRTYEQYF; CDR3 DNA: TGTGCCAGCAGCGTAGCCGTGGGGCGGACCTACGAGCAGTACTTC
V gene: TRBV28; J gene: TRBJ2-3; D gene: -; clone size: -; CDR3 protein: CASSLSTDTQYF; CDR3 DNA: TGTGCCAGCAGTCTTAGCACAGATACGCAGTATTTT
V gene: TRBV27; J gene: TRBJ1-6; D gene: TRBD1; clone size: -; CDR3 protein: CASSRGQNSPLHF; CDR3 DNA: TGTGCCAGCAGTCGGGGACAGAATTCACCCCTCCACTTT
V gene: TRBV9; J gene: TRBJ2-5; D gene: TRBD2; clone size: -; CDR3 protein: CASSRSGSGETQYF; CDR3 DNA: TGTGCCAGCAGTCGTAGCGGGAGTGGCGAGACCCAGTACTTC
V gene: TRBV5-4; J gene: TRBJ2-1; D gene: TRBD2; clone size: -; CDR3 protein: CASSSSVLAELYNEQFF; CDR3 DNA: TGTGCCAGCAGCTCGAGCGTACTAGCGGAGCTGTACAATGAGCAGTTCTTC
V gene: TRBV5-8; J gene: TRBJ1-5; D gene: -; clone size: -; CDR3 protein: CASSRVGTSNQPQHF; CDR3 DNA: TGTGCCAGCAGCCGGGTCGGGACAAGCAATCAGCCCCAGCATTTT
V gene: TRBV27; J gene: TRBJ2-1; D gene: -; clone size: -; CDR3 protein: CASSLAPRLNEQFF; CDR3 DNA: TGTGCCAGCAGTTTAGCTCCTAGGTTGAATGAGCAGTTCTTC
V gene: TRBV5-6; J gene: TRBJ2-3; D gene: TRBD2; clone size: -; CDR3 protein: CASSLPLAGGDTQYF; CDR3 DNA: TGTGCCAGCAGCTTGCCACTAGCGGGCGGAGATACGCAGTATTTT
V gene: TRBV14; J gene: TRBJ1-4; D gene: -; clone size: -; CDR3 protein: CASSQAGTELFF; CDR3 DNA: TGTGCCAGCAGCCAGGCCGGGACGGAACTGTTTTTT
V gene: TRBV5-8; J gene: TRBJ1-4; D gene: -; clone size: -; CDR3 protein: CASTPDRRVEELFF; CDR3 DNA: TGTGCCAGCACCCCTGACAGACGAGTCGAGGAACTGTTTTTT
V gene: TRBV28; J gene: TRBJ2-3; D gene: -; clone size: -; CDR3 protein: CASSLQGGSNSWGTDTQYF; CDR3 DNA: TGTGCCAGCAGTTTACAGGGCGGGTCCAACTCATGGGGCACAGATACGCAGTATTTT